This T cell receptor beta chain is drawn from a study of regulatory T cells in long-lasting Graves disease. The study, taken as a whole, reports: When disease was persistent, TRBV28, TRBJ1-2 and TRBJ2-5 were the favored segments.

Stated time point: newly diagnosed GD, antithyroid drugs for less than 3 months. From PBMCs, RNA was extracted and then used to make the TCR library. On this clonotype: Antigen unknown.

TCR beta libraries were built with iRepertoire HTBI primers and Arm-PCR of CDR3 regions. One entry per CDR3 protein, called by TCRdb with MiXCR from the multiplex PCR reads. Here the sample spans around 470,000 distinct CDR3 sequences, about 14% being singletons. Germline assignment: CDR1 MDHEN and CDR2 SYDVKM. The CDR3 covers 16 residues. V shed 5 bases and J shed 5 bases, with 21 bases lying between them. The data were also submitted as part of a second study, on T cells in Graves' hyperthyroidism and ophthalmopathy. That report adds: Lactation, pregnancy, other autoimmune disease or uncontrolled infection led to exclusion of patients.

This TCR was sampled from a woman aged 45-65 years with Graves disease. The specimen comprised peripheral blood mononuclear cells (PBMCs), sampled at new diagnosis, from a patient treated with antithyroid drugs. The V and J genes are TRBV28 and TRBJ2-5; D may be TRBD2 (7 bases). The CDR3 sequence is CASSGGGRPPGETQYF. The CDR3 DNA follows: TGTGCCAGCAGTGGGGGGGGCCGGCCTCCCGGGGAGACCCAGTACTTC.